These T cell receptor beta chains were read from a single sample in a study of blood T cell repertoires in COVID-19. Generated by immunoSEQ multiplex PCR, the TCRdb table keeps only in-frame clones and is missing some. The profile covers approximately 200,000 clones, with roughly four fifths appearing a single time and roughly 7.4% taken by the ten largest. Sequencing input: peripheral blood. The receptors were sampled from a woman in her 50s with acute or convalescent COVID-19. The CDR3 runs from the conserved cysteine through the conserved F or W. A D gene is named only where the DNA matches it firmly. A clone size is listed for some rows: how often the clone was seen (once, few, many), or a class if it is expanded.

clone size,J gene,D gene,V gene,CDR3 DNA,CDR3 protein
few,TRBJ1-3,-,TRBV18,TGTGCCAGCTCACCGAGGGAGCCACGGGGCACCATATATTTT,CASSPREPRGTIYF
-,TRBJ2-1,TRBD1,TRBV5-4,TGTGCCAGCAGCCCTGGGGACAGGGCCTCTAATGAGCAGTTCTTC,CASSPGDRASNEQFF
-,TRBJ2-1,-,TRBV6-2/TRBV6-3,TGTGCCAGCAGTTACGGGGGGTCCCTCTACAATGAGCAGTTCTTC,CASSYGGSLYNEQFF
-,TRBJ1-6,-,TRBV6-5,TGTGCCAGCAGTTACTCAGAGGCCTATAATTCACCCCTCCACTTT,CASSYSEAYNSPLHF
few,TRBJ2-1,-,TRBV30,TGTGCCTGGAGACCTAGCTACAATGAGCAGTTCTTC,CAWRPSYNEQFF
-,TRBJ2-3,TRBD2,TRBV15,TGTGCCACCAGCAGCGTACTAGCGGGTCCCACAGATACGCAGTATTTT,CATSSVLAGPTDTQYF
-,TRBJ2-5,TRBD2,TRBV11-2,TGTGCCAGCAGCTTAGTCGTAGCGGGCTACCAAGAGACCCAGTACTTC,CASSLVVAGYQETQYF
-,TRBJ2-5,TRBD1,TRBV9,TGTGCCAGCAGCGTAGACACTGGGAACAGGGGAAAAGAGACCCAGTACTTC,CASSVDTGNRGKETQYF
-,TRBJ2-4,TRBD1,TRBV4-1,TGCGCCAGCAGTCGAGAGGGACAGGGAGGGGGAAACATTCAGTACTTC,CASSREGQGGGNIQYF
-,TRBJ1-1,-,TRBV28,TGTGCCAGCAGTTTAGGGGGGGGGAACACTGAAGCTTTCTTT,CASSLGGGNTEAFF
-,TRBJ1-1,TRBD1,TRBV6-4,TGTGCCAGCAGGCGGACAGGGATGAACACTGAAGCTTTCTTT,CASRRTGMNTEAFF
-,TRBJ2-7,-,TRBV9,TGTGCCAGCAGCTTGGGGGGGACACTTTCCTACGAGCAGTACTTC,CASSLGGTLSYEQYF
-,TRBJ2-1,TRBD2,TRBV7-9,TGTGCCAGCAGCTTAAGACTAGCGGGAGACTCCGAGCAGTTCTTC,CASSLRLAGDSEQFF
-,TRBJ2-2,-,TRBV12-3/TRBV12-4,TGTGCCAGCAGTCTCCCCTTCGGGGAGCTGTTTTTT,CASSLPFGELFF
once,TRBJ2-1,TRBD2,TRBV19,TGTGCCAGTAGTACCCACGGACTAGCGGGAGTCCGTGAGCAGTTCTTC,CASSTHGLAGVREQFF
-,TRBJ2-5,-,TRBV5-4,TGTGCCAGCAGAAAGGAGGAGACCCAGTACTTC,CASRKEETQYF
-,TRBJ1-5,-,TRBV30,TGTGCCTGGAGGCCAGGGGCCGATCAGCCCCAGCATTTT,CAWRPGADQPQHF
-,TRBJ2-7,TRBD1,TRBV27,TGTGCCAGCAGTGGGACAGGCGCTGCCTACGAGCAGTACTTC,CASSGTGAAYEQYF
few,TRBJ1-2,-,TRBV2,TGTGCCAGCAGTGAAGGGACAGCATCCACGGTAGGCTACACCTTC,CASSEGTASTVGYTF
-,TRBJ2-3,-,TRBV5-6,TGTGCCAGCAGCTCCCTAACAGGGACAGATACGCAGTATTTT,CASSSLTGTDTQYF
-,TRBJ1-4,-,TRBV27,TGTGCCAGCAGTTTACTCGCGCAGGGGAGACTGTTTTTT,CASSLLAQGRLFF
-,TRBJ2-7,-,TRBV7-2,TGTGCCAGCAGTTGGAGTGTAGCCCGGACCTACGAGCAGTACTTC,CASSWSVARTYEQYF
once,TRBJ1-5,TRBD1,TRBV15,TGTGCCACCAGCTCCGACAGGGGTAAGGTGGCTGGACCCCAGCATTTT,CATSSDRGKVAGPQHF
-,TRBJ2-1,TRBD2,TRBV29-1,TGCAGCGTTGACGGGCTAGCGGGGTCCTACAATGAGCAGTTCTTC,CSVDGLAGSYNEQFF
-,TRBJ2-5,TRBD2,TRBV6-1,TGTGCCAGCGGTGAGGCTGTAGCGGGAGTGGGAGAGACCCAGTACTTC,CASGEAVAGVGETQYF
-,TRBJ1-1,-,TRBV3-1/TRBV3-2,TGTGCCAGCAGCCGTCAGGGTTCGAGCACTGAAGCTTTCTTT,CASSRQGSSTEAFF
-,TRBJ2-7,TRBD2,TRBV2,TGTGCCAGCAAACGGGGGGGTGCTGAAACAGGTTCCTACGAGCAGTACTTC,CASKRGGAETGSYEQYF
-,TRBJ1-4,-,TRBV7-9,TGTGCCAGCAGATCAACAGGGTTGGCTAATGAAAAACTGTTTTTT,CASRSTGLANEKLFF